The source of this T cell receptor beta chain is a study of T cell repertoires in cytomegalovirus infection. TCRdb used MiXCR to reprocess the reads, holding one entry per CDR3 protein. The table has 200,000 to 300,000 distinct CDR3 sequences, about an eighth seen once. This TCR derives from a human donor in good health (CMV status not recorded). Some clones in this sample may be carry-over from other donors' samples. The sequencing sample was made of PBMCs.

CDR3 bases: TGCAGCGTAACCGCCTGGGTCGGGGACGAGCAGTTCTTC. The encoded protein is CSVTAWVGDEQFF. The chain carries TRBV29-1 and TRBJ2-1; D possibly uses TRBD1 or TRBD2 (5 bases each). The CDR3 covers 13 residues. Trimming pared 6 bases from V and 10 bases from J, leaving 19 bases between. CDR1 is SQVTM, CDR2 ANQGSEA, per germline.